This T cell receptor beta chain was sequenced for a study of T cells in Graves' hyperthyroidism and ophthalmopathy. Whole-study findings and limits: Ophthalmopathy, as predicted by the model, came a median 6.5 months after the prediction.

RNA transcripts were the template for amplifying TCR beta CDR3 regions. The study used the HTBI primer set for a first-round RT-PCR of the TCR CDR3. TCRdb processed the multiplex PCR reads anew with MiXCR; each CDR3 protein has one entry. Here the sample spans 350,000 to 450,000 distinct CDR3 sequences, roughly an eighth being singletons. This CDR3 comprises 12 residues. Trimming removed 4 bases from V and 9 bases from J; junction bases left unmatched: 2. Germline assignment: CDR1 SEHNR and CDR2 FQNEAQ (reference sequence). Each person with ophthalmopathy scored at least 3 on the Clinical Activity Score, reached NOSPECS grade 4 or higher, and had been ill under 3 months. Criteria for exclusion of patients were uncontrolled infection, other autoimmune disease, pregnancy or lactation. PBMCs were collected from an approximately 9.3 ml volume of fresh peripheral blood. Regarding this clonotype: What it binds is unknown.

Sequenced: blood. The chain joins TRBV7-9 to TRBJ2-1; 8 bases are a match to TRBD2. This TCR was sampled from a man aged 50 to 59 with Graves' ophthalmopathy. The CDR3 reads CASSYGTSEQFF. The CDR3 DNA is TGTGCCAGCAGCTACGGGACTAGTGAGCAGTTCTTC.